This T cell receptor beta chain is drawn from a study of blood T cell repertoires in COVID-19. V trimming: 7 bases; J trimming: 0 bases; junction bases outside the gene matches: 7. The CDR3 spans 15 residues. Germline CDR1 and CDR2: SQVTM and ANQGSEA. A single count supports this clone. Sequencing used immunoSEQ multiplex PCR; TCRdb keeps in-frame clones, though not all of them. The table has about 160,000 clones, around 90% seen once. Source material: peripheral blood. The sequence came from a woman aged 55 to 70 with active or convalescent COVID-19. The V call is TRBV29-1, the J call TRBJ1-2, with 11 bases aligning to TRBD1. The CDR3 nucleotides read TGCAGCGGGATGGACAGGGGGCTTTCTAACTATGGCTACACCTTC. Protein product: CSGMDRGLSNYGYTF.